The T cell receptor (beta chain) described here comes from a study of post-analysis software for immune sequencing data. Study results and caveats: Controls showed significantly higher normalized Chao1 diversity than did multiple sclerosis patients. When patients were compared with controls, about 5 TRBV segments were more frequent, TRBV5-6, TRBV5-1 and TRBV20-1 among them.

V gave up 6 bases and J gave up 2 bases, with 16 bases separating them. The CDR3 is made up of 15 amino acids. Of note for this clonotype: Its antigen is still unknown.

Unique molecular identifiers were carried by the TCR beta cDNA libraries. TCRdb re-analysed the PCR reads in MiXCR, keeping a single row per CDR3 protein. The sample shows fewer than 900,000 distinct CDR3 sequences, approximately 44% of them seen only once. The clonotype comes from a girl under 18 with multiple sclerosis. The chain recombines TRBV12-3 or TRBV12-4 with TRBJ2-5, with D maybe TRBD2 (6 bases). Specimen: blood. The CDR3 DNA reads as TGTGCCAGCAGCCCCTTGGGGGGAGATCAAGAGACCCAGTACTTC. Protein: CASSPLGGDQETQYF.